The clone carrying this TCR beta chain was detected only once. Antigen unknown. The sample comes from a study of CD8 T cells in Susac syndrome. Patients with Susac syndrome met diagnostic criteria that were recently defined for definite or probable disease. The CDR3 spans 16 residues. CDR1 and CDR2 (germline): MNHEY, SMNVEV (reference sequence). Trimming removed 3 bases at V and 5 bases at J, with 19 bases between. Study-wide results and limits: Expansion of Susac CD8+ clones peaked in TEMRA cells and in active patients. Susac-specific public clones in total CD8+ repertoires numbered some 16; in CD8+ TEMRA repertoires, they numbered a few.

Random hexamers were used to reverse transcribe an amount of roughly 0.45 to 1 ug RNA. Amplification of TCR beta CDR3 spanned 54 Vbeta and 13 Jbeta via immunoSEQ multiplex PCR. TCRdb reprocessed the immunoSEQ multiplex PCR reads via MiXCR and lists one record per CDR3 protein. The sample shows under 85,000 distinct CDR3 sequences, 93% of them seen only once. The chain couples TRBV27 to TRBJ1-1; D is undetermined. The specimen was CD8+ T cells from PBMCs. This sequence was found in a human donor with Susac syndrome. The chain's CDR3 is CASSFLPASRGTEAFF. The CDR3 DNA reads as TGTGCCAGCAGTTTTCTCCCCGCTTCACGGGGAACTGAAGCTTTCTTT.